The TCR beta chain described here comes from a study of post-analysis software for immune sequencing data. Study information: Progressive-relapsing, secondary progressive and relapsing-remitting multiple sclerosis were among the disease courses included. The study, taken as a whole, reports: TRBV5-6, TRBV5-1 and TRBV20-1 belonged to a set of roughly five TRBV segments that were more frequent in patients than controls. Controls' normalized Chao1 diversity significantly exceeded that of multiple sclerosis patients.

TCR beta cDNA libraries included unique molecular identifiers. The source material, roughly 0.9 to 10 million T cells, gave rise to approximately 520,000 cDNA molecules. TCRdb fed the PCR reads into MiXCR, producing one record per CDR3 protein. The sample holds about 460,000 distinct CDR3 sequences, 45% seen once. This clonotype was seen a handful of times. The antigen is unknown. The length of the CDR3 is 13 residues. The germline V gene encodes CDR1 SEHNR and CDR2 FQNEAQ (reference sequence). Deletions cut 7 bases from V and 0 bases from J, with 10 bases between. The specimen sequenced was blood. The chain uses TRBV7-9 and TRBJ2-7; possibly TRBD2 for D (5 bases). The sequence was collected from a girl between 5 and 17 years old with multiple sclerosis. The CDR3 DNA follows: TGTGCCAGCAACCCGGCGGGCTCCTACGAGCAGTACTTC. Translated: CASNPAGSYEQYF.